Shown below are 23 T cell receptor beta chains from a single sample sequenced in a study of cytomegalovirus exposure and HLA in healthy donors. PCR primers comprised 60 Vbeta and 13 Jbeta primers. The data were produced by immunoSEQ multiplex PCR, yet TCRdb's version contains in-frame clones alone and is incomplete. The data show some 150,000 clones, 77% seen once. The sequenced material came from PBMCs. Source of these receptors: a female donor in good health and CMV-seronegative.

The rearrangement uses TRBV28 and TRBJ2-7, with D maybe TRBD1 (6 bases). Per the germline V gene, CDR1 is MDHEN and CDR2 is SYDVKM. The CDR3 consists of 15 residues. Trimming left V 6 bases short and J 5 bases short, with 20 bases between. This chain's CDR3 is CASRQSTGWADEQYF. The DNA for the CDR3 is TGTGCCAGCAGACAGTCGACAGGTTGGGCGGACGAGCAGTACTTC.

This rearrangement joins TRBV28 to TRBJ2-3, with 9 bases lining up with TRBD1. From germline, CDR1 is MDHEN and CDR2 SYDVKM. This CDR3 contains 14 residues. The V gene end was trimmed by 8 bases and the J gene end by 5 bases; junction bases not matched to a gene: 8. CDR3 region: CASVTGGFGDTQYF. The CDR3 nucleotides are TGTGCCAGCGTGACAGGGGGGTTCGGAGATACGCAGTATTTT.

The chain recombines TRBV10-3 with TRBJ2-5; 14 nucleotides line up with TRBD2. The CDR3 totals 16 residues. V lost 0 bases to trimming and J lost 6 bases; unmatched junction nucleotides: 3. Germline V gene sequence: CDR1 ENHRY, CDR2 SYGVKD. The CDR3 protein is CAISESGTSGRQTQYF. The CDR3 DNA reads as TGTGCCATCAGTGAGTCAGGGACTAGCGGGAGACAGACCCAGTACTTC.

The genes are TRBV7-2 and TRBJ2-3, with 7 nucleotides matching TRBD1. Germline V gene lookup returns CDR1 SGHTA and CDR2 FQGNSA. The length of the CDR3 is 16 residues. Germline trimming cut 5 bases from V and 4 bases from J; bases unmatched to any gene: 12. The CDR3 DNA sequence: TGTGCCAGCAGCAGCAACAGGGGCTTGGGGGCAGATACGCAGTATTTT. Its protein product is CASSSNRGLGADTQYF. Full variable domain (outside the CDR3, taken from reference TRBV7-2 and TRBJ2-3): GAGVSQSPSNKVTEKGKDVELRCDPISGHTALYWYRQSLGQGLEFLIYFQGNSAPDKSGLPSDRFSAERTGGSVSTLTIQRTQQEDSAVYLCASSSNRGLGADTQYFGPGTRLTVL.

The genes are TRBV7-3 and TRBJ1-2, with 9 bases lining up with TRBD1. This CDR3 spans 14 amino acids. Trimming took 5 bases from V and 7 from J; bases not matched to a gene: 8. Germline-derived CDR1 and CDR2 are SGHTA and FQGTGA. CDR3 sequence reads: CASSAQGAFGGYTF. The CDR3, as DNA: TGTGCCAGCAGCGCACAGGGGGCTTTCGGTGGCTACACCTTC.

This clone was counted between two and nine times. This chain connects TRBV28 to TRBJ1-1; D unresolved. CDR3 length equals 14 residues. Between the trimmed V and J ends, which lost 5 bases and 5 bases, there was a span of 15 bases. CDR1 MDHEN and CDR2 SYDVKM come from the germline V gene. CDR3 loop: CASSLHEERTEAFF. CDR3 DNA: TGTGCCAGCAGTCTGCACGAGGAGAGGACTGAAGCTTTCTTT.

About this clone itself: This specimen includes other DNA sequences encoding the same CDR3. J is TRBJ2-7 and V is TRBV27; 7 positions match TRBD2. J lost 3 bases, V lost 7 bases, and 0 bases had no gene match. From germline, CDR1 is MNHEY and CDR2 SMNVEV (reference sequence). The CDR3 covers 11 residues. DNA of the CDR3: TGTGCCAGCACGGGGGGCTACGAGCAGTACTTC. Residues: CASTGGYEQYF.

This rearrangement joins TRBV2 to TRBJ2-7; D perhaps matches TRBD1 (5 bases). The germline V and J ends were trimmed by 4 bases and 4 bases, with 14 bases remaining between them. Looked up from germline, CDR1 is SNHLY and CDR2 is FYNNEI. The CDR3 sequence is 14 residues long. The CDR3, as DNA: TGTGCCAGCAGTGTAGGCGCCGACAGATACGAGCAGTACTTC. Translated: CASSVGADRYEQYF.

V is TRBV18 and J is TRBJ2-6, with 8 nucleotides matching TRBD2. Germline-derived CDR1 and CDR2 are KGHSH and LQKENI. The CDR3 spans 18 residues. The V gene end was trimmed by 0 bases and the J gene end by 0 bases; junction bases not matched to a gene: 4. The CDR3 region is CASSPPNSGASGANVLTF. DNA of the CDR3: TGTGCCAGCTCACCACCGAATAGCGGGGCCTCTGGGGCCAACGTCCTGACTTTC.

This clone turned up a few times. CDR3 region: CAWSVGRVLSSYEQYF. In nucleotides, the CDR3 is TGTGCCTGGAGTGTAGGCCGGGTACTTAGCTCCTACGAGCAGTACTTC. The chain is built from TRBV30 and TRBJ2-7; D is undetermined. V was shortened by 0 bases and J by 0 bases, with 15 bases between the two germline ends. This CDR3 is 16 amino acids long. CDR1 and CDR2 from the germline V gene are GTSNPN and SVGIG (reference sequence).

This chain connects TRBV5-1 to TRBJ2-2, with D possibly matching TRBD1 (5 bases). With 4 bases removed from V and 2 bases from J, the gap between germline ends came to 9 bases. Looked up from germline, CDR1 is SGHRS and CDR2 is YFSETQ. The CDR3 covers 14 residues. The CDR3 bases are TGCGCCAGCAGCCGACAGATAAACACCGGGGAGCTGTTTTTT. Translating gives CASSRQINTGELFF.

V is TRBV11-2 and J is TRBJ2-7; tentatively, D is TRBD1 (5 bases). The CDR3 extends over 14 amino acids. V shed 3 bases and J shed 0 bases, with 9 bases lying between them. Germline loops: CDR1 SGHAT, CDR2 FQNNGV. The CDR3 bases are TGTGCCAGCAGCTTCAGGGCAGGCTCCTACGAGCAGTACTTC. The encoded protein is CASSFRAGSYEQYF.

The chain uses TRBV15 and TRBJ1-4, with 7 nucleotides matching TRBD1. CDR1 LNHNV and CDR2 YYDKDF come from the germline V gene (reference sequence). The CDR3 length is 16 residues. V lost 5 bases and J lost 0; bases outside the gene matches: 6. CDR3 region: CATSAGQTSTNEKLFF. CDR3 DNA: TGTGCCACCAGCGCGGGACAGACTTCAACTAATGAAAAACTGTTTTTT.

V and J are TRBV2 and TRBJ1-4; no clear D. Trimming took off 6 bases at V and 8 bases at J, with 13 bases between the two ends. CDR1 SNHLY and CDR2 FYNNEI come from the germline V gene. This CDR3 region has 13 residues. The CDR3 spells CASRSQAWEKLFF. As DNA, the CDR3 is TGTGCCAGCAGGAGCCAGGCCTGGGAAAAACTGTTTTTT.

The rearrangement uses TRBV15 and TRBJ1-5; 8 bases are shared with TRBD1. Germline CDR1 LNHNV, CDR2 YYDKDF (reference sequence). The trim removed 1 base at V and 6 bases at J, leaving 5 bases unmatched. The CDR3 extends over 15 amino acids. DNA of the CDR3: TGTGCCACCAGCAGAGTAGGACAGGGAATTCAGCCCCAGCATTTT. Its protein is CATSRVGQGIQPQHF.

The chain links TRBV6-5 to TRBJ2-2, with 8 bases matching TRBD1. Germline V lookup: CDR1 MNHEY, CDR2 SVGAGI. V shed 3 bases and J 4 bases; nucleotides not matched to a gene: 7. CDR3 size: 16 residues. The CDR3 is CASSYSDRASTGELFF. The CDR3 nucleotides are TGTGCCAGCAGTTATTCGGACAGGGCGAGCACCGGGGAGCTGTTTTTT.

About this clone itself: The same CDR3 arises from other DNA sequences in this sample as well. The rearrangement joins TRBV7-2 to TRBJ2-7; TRBD2 matches 7 bases. This CDR3 comprises 14 residues. Germline lookup yields CDR1 SGHTA and CDR2 FQGNSA. V trimming: 5 bases; J trimming: 5 bases; junction bases outside the gene matches: 9. The CDR3 spells CASSLRWGGDEQYF. In DNA form, the CDR3 reads TGTGCCAGCAGCCTACGGTGGGGGGGGGACGAGCAGTACTTC.

This sequence joins TRBV4-3 and TRBJ1-2; D is possibly TRBD1 (5 bases). CDR3 length equals 15 residues. V dropped 4 bases and J dropped 1 base, with 13 bases sitting between them. The germline V gene has CDR1 LGHNA and CDR2 YSLEER. The CDR3 reads CASSRDRDFNYGYTF. The CDR3 nucleotides are TGCGCCAGCAGCCGAGACAGAGACTTTAACTATGGCTACACCTTC.

The chain recombines TRBV19 with TRBJ2-1; possibly TRBD2 for D (5 bases). CDR3 size: 14 residues. V lost 1 base and J lost 2, with 6 bases in between. CDR1 is LNHDA, CDR2 SQIVND, per germline (reference sequence). CDR3 sequence (DNA): TGTGCCAGTAGTATAGCCGGGACCTACAATGAGCAGTTCTTC. Its translation is CASSIAGTYNEQFF. Full variable domain (outside the CDR3, taken from reference TRBV19 and TRBJ2-1): DGGITQSPKYLFRKEGQNVTLSCEQNLNHDAMYWYRQDPGQGLRLIYYSQIVNDFQKGDIAEGYSVSREKKESFPLTVTSAQKNPTAFYLCASSIAGTYNEQFFGPGTRLTVL.

Here the CDR3 DNA reads TGTGCCAGCAGTCCCCGGGGGGTCCAAGAGACCCAGTACTTC. It is translated as CASSPRGVQETQYF. The genes are TRBV6-6 and TRBJ2-5, with 7 positions matching TRBD2. This CDR3 is built from 14 residues. The germline V gene encodes CDR1 MNHNY and CDR2 SVGAGI (reference sequence). The V gene end was trimmed by 5 bases and the J gene end by 1 base; junction bases not matched to a gene: 4.

V and J are TRBV19 and TRBJ2-2, with unresolved D. Germline CDR1 and CDR2: LNHDA and SQIVND (reference sequence). The CDR3 covers 15 residues. The V end lost 5 bases, the J end lost 0 bases, and 10 bases lay between the germline ends. The CDR3 is CASSRSPANTGELFF. The CDR3 nucleotides are TGTGCCAGTAGTCGTAGTCCTGCGAACACCGGGGAGCTGTTTTTT.

The gene calls are TRBV7-7 and TRBJ2-2, with 7 bases matching TRBD1. Germline V gene lookup returns CDR1 SSHAT and CDR2 FNYEAQ (reference sequence). V was pared by 5 bases and J by 6 bases, with 6 bases of the junction left unmatched. The CDR3 is 14 amino acids. In DNA, the CDR3 is TGTGCCAGCAGCCCCCGACAGGGCGCCGGGGAGCTGTTTTTT. Translation: CASSPRQGAGELFF.

This clone was seen only once. The chain links TRBV28 to TRBJ2-7, with TRBD1 matching over 11 bases. After removal of 6 bases from V and 3 bases from J, the junction contained 4 bases not matched to a gene. The CDR3 covers 14 residues. Germline lookup yields CDR1 MDHEN and CDR2 SYDVKM. The CDR3 protein is CASRDRGRNYEQYF. The CDR3 bases are TGTGCCAGCAGGGACAGGGGGCGAAACTACGAGCAGTACTTC.